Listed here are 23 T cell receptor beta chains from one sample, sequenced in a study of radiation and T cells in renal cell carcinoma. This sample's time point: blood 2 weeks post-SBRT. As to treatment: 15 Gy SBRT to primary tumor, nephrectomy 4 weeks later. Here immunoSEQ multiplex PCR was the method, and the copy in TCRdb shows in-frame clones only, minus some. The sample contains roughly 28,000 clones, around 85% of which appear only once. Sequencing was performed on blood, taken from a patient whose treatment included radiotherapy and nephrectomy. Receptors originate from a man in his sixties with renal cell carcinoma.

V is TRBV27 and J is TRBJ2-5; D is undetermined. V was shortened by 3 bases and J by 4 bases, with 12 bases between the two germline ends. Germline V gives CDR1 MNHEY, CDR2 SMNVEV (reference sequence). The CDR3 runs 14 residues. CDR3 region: CASSFYPQTETQYF. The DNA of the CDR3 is TGTGCCAGCAGTTTTTACCCTCAAACAGAGACCCAGTACTTC.

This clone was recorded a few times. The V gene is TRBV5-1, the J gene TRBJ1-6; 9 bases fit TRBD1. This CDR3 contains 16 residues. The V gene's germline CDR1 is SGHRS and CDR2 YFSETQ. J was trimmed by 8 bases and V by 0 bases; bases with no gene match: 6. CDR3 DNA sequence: TGCGCCAGCAGCTTGGTAACAGGGGGCCTGGATTCACCCCTCCACTTT. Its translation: CASSLVTGGLDSPLHF.

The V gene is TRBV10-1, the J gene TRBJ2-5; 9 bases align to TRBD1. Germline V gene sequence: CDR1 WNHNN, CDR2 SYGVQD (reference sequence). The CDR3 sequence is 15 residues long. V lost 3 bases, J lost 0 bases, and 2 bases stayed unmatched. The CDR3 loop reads CASSEGDRDQETQYF. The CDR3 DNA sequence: TGCGCCAGCAGTGAAGGGGACAGGGACCAAGAGACCCAGTACTTC.

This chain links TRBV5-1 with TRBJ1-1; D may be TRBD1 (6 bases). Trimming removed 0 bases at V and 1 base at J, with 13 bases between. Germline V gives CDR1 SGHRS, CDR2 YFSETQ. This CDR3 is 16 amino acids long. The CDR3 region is CASSLGWGRSNTEAFF. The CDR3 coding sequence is TGCGCCAGCAGCTTGGGGTGGGGGCGTTCGAACACTGAAGCTTTCTTT.

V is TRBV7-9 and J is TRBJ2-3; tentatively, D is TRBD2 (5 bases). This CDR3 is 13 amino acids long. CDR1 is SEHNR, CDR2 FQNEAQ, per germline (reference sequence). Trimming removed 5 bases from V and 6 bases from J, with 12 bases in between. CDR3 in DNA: TGTGCCAGCAGCCCGCCCACTAGGGATACGCAGTATTTT. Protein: CASSPPTRDTQYF.

The CDR3 reads CASSFIAAGGGFNEQFF. The CDR3 region has the DNA TGCGCCAGCAGCTTTATTGCGGCGGGAGGGGGCTTCAATGAGCAGTTCTTC. This rearrangement joins TRBV5-1 to TRBJ2-1, with 9 bases fitting TRBD2. This CDR3 contains 17 residues. From germline, CDR1 is SGHRS and CDR2 YFSETQ. With V trimmed by 2 bases and J by 6 bases, 12 bases remained unmatched. Based on the CDR3 plus reference TRBV5-1 and TRBJ2-1, the full variable domain is KAGVTQTPRYLIKTRGQQVTLSCSPISGHRSVSWYQQTPGQGLQFLFEYFSETQRNKGNFPGRFSGRQFSNSRSEMNVSTLELGDSALYLCASSFIAAGGGFNEQFFGPGTRLTVL.

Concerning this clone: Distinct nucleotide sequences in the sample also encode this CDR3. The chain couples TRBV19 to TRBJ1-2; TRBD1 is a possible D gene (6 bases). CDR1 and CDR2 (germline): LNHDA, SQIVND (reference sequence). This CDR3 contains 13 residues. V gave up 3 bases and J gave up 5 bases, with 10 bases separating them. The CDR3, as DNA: TGTGCCAGTAGTATCCGGCAGGGGTATGGCTACACCTTC. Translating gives CASSIRQGYGYTF.

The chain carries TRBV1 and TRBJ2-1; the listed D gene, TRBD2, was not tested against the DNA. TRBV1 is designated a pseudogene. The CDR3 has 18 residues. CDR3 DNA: TGCACCAGCAGCGCCTCTGCTGGAGCGGGAGGGCCGTTAAATGAGCAGTTCTTC. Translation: CTSSASAGAGGPLNEQFF.

DNA for the CDR3: TGTGCCAGCAGCTTAGGCTGGGGGAGACAGGGAACAGATACGCAGTATTTT. Its translation is CASSLGWGRQGTDTQYF. The chain joins TRBV7-9 to TRBJ2-3; 7 nucleotides line up with TRBD1. The germline V gene has CDR1 SEHNR and CDR2 FQNEAQ (reference sequence). The CDR3 has 17 residues. V gave up 1 base and J gave up 3 bases; unmatched junction bases: 10.

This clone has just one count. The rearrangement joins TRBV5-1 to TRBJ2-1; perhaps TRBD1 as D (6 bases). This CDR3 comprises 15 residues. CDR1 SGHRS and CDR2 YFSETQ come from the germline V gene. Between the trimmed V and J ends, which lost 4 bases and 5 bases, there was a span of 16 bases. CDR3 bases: TGCGCCAGCAGCGACGCAGGACAGCCTAACAATGAGCAGTTCTTC. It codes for CASSDAGQPNNEQFF.

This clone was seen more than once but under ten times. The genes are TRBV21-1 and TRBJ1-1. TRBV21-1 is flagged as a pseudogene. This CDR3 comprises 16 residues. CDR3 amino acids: CASSKAHPWRNTEAFF. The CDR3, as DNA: TGTGCCAGCAGCAAAGCCCACCCATGGAGAAACACTGAAGCTTTCTTT.

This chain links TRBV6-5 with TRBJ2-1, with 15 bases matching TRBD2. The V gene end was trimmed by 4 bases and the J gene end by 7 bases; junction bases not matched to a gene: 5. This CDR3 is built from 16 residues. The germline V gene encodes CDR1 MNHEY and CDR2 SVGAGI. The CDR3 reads CASSSYGTSGRNEQFF. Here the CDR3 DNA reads TGTGCCAGCAGTTCCTACGGGACTAGCGGGAGGAATGAGCAGTTCTTC.

The CDR3 DNA follows: TGTGCCAGCAGCTTGGGGGGCACAAGTGGCAATGAGCAGTTCTTC. This encodes CASSLGGTSGNEQFF. The chain recombines TRBV5-6 with TRBJ2-1; a possible D gene is TRBD1 (5 bases). Germline V lookup: CDR1 SGHDT, CDR2 YYEEEE. Deletions cut 0 bases from V and 6 bases from J, with 13 bases between. The CDR3 runs 15 residues.

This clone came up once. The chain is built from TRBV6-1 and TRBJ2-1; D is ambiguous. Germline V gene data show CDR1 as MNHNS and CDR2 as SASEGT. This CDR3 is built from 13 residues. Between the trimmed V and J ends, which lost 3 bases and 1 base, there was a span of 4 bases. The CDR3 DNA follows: TGTGCCAGCAGTGAGAATTCCTACAATGAGCAGTTCTTC. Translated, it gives CASSENSYNEQFF.

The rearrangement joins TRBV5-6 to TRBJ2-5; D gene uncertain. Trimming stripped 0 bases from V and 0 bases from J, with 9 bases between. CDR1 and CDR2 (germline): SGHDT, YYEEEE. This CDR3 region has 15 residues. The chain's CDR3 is CASSLAIGNQETQYF. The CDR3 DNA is TGTGCCAGCAGCTTGGCCATAGGCAACCAAGAGACCCAGTACTTC.

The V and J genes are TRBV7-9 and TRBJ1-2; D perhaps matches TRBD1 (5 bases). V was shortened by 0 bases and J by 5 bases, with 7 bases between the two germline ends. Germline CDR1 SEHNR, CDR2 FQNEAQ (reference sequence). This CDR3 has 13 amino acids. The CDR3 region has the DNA TGTGCCAGCAGCTTAGCGGGGCAGTATGGCTACACCTTC. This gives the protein CASSLAGQYGYTF.

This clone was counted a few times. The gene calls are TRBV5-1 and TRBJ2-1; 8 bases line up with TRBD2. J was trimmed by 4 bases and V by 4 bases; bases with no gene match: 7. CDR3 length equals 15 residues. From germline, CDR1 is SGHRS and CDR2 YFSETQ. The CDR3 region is CASSLRVAGYNEQFF. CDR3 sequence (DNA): TGCGCCAGCAGCCTCCGGGTAGCGGGGTACAATGAGCAGTTCTTC.

The CDR3 DNA reads as TGTGCCAGCAGCTTCACCGCGGCGTCCTCCTACGAGCAGTACTTC. Translation: CASSFTAASSYEQYF. The J gene is TRBJ2-7, the V gene TRBV7-2; the D is unclear. Germline-derived CDR1 and CDR2 are SGHTA and FQGNSA. V shed 3 bases and J shed 0 bases, with 12 bases lying between them. CDR3 length: 15 amino acids. Drawing the rest from reference TRBV7-2 and TRBJ2-7, the complete variable domain is GAGVSQSPSNKVTEKGKDVELRCDPISGHTALYWYRQSLGQGLEFLIYFQGNSAPDKSGLPSDRFSAERTGGSVSTLTIQRTQQEDSAVYLCASSFTAASSYEQYFGPGTRLTVT.

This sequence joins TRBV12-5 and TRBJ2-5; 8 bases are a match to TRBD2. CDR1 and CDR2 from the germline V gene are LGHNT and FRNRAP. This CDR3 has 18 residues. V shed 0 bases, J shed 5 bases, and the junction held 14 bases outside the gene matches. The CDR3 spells CASGLVQPGLVLGETQYF. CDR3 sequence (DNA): TGTGCTAGTGGTTTGGTACAGCCGGGACTAGTGTTGGGGGAGACCCAGTACTTC.

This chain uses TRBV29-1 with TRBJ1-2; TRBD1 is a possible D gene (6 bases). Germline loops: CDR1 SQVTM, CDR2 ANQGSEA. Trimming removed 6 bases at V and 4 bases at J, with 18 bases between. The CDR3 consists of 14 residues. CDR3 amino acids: CSVVTGDTFYGYTF. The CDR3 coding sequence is TGCAGCGTAGTGACAGGAGACACCTTCTATGGCTACACCTTC.

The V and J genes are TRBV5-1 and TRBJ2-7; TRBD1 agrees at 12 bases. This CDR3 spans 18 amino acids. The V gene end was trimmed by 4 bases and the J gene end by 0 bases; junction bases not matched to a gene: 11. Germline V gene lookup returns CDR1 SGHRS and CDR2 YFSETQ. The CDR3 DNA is TGCGCCAGCAGCGGAGGGACAGGGGGCGTTGTAAGCTCCTACGAGCAGTACTTC. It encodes CASSGGTGGVVSSYEQYF.

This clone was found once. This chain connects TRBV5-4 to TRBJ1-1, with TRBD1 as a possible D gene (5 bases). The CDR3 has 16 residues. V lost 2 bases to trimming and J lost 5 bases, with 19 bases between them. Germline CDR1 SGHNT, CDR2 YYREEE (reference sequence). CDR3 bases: TGTGCCAGCAGCTTACGACTGCCGGGAAGGGGTACTGAAGCTTTCTTT. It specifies CASSLRLPGRGTEAFF.

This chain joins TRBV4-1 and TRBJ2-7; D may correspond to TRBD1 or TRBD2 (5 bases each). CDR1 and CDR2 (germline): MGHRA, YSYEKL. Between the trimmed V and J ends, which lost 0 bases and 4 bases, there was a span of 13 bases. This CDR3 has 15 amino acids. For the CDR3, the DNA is TGCGCCAGCAGCCAAGAAAAGGGGACCCTATACGAGCAGTACTTC. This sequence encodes CASSQEKGTLYEQYF.